This is a list of T cell receptor beta chains from one sample in a study of response to subunit inactivated influenza vaccine. Using its own MiXCR run on the RT-PCR reads, TCRdb lists one record per CDR3 protein. The sample lists roughly 760,000 distinct CDR3 sequences; 21% were seen once. Material: PBMCs from blood, obtained around 5 days after vaccination. Receptors were obtained from a man aged 45 to 65 who received an inactivated influenza vaccine. The CDR3 runs from the conserved cysteine through the conserved F or W. The D gene is left open where the match is weak. Size is omitted from some rows. Given values are once, few, many or a class for expanded clones.

size: few; J: TRBJ2-1; D: NA; V: TRBV20-1; DNA: TGCAGTGCTAGAGTGCGGAACTACTACAATGAGCAGTTCTTC; CDR3: CSARVRNYYNEQFF
size: NA; J: TRBJ1-4; D: NA; V: TRBV27; DNA: TGTGCCAGCAGTCATGGGGGCATAGGGGACTCAACTAATGAAAAACTGTTTTTT; CDR3: CASSHGGIGDSTNEKLFF
size: few; J: TRBJ1-4; D: NA; V: TRBV5-5; DNA: TGTGCCAGCAGTACGGACGGGGCTAATGAAAAACTGTTTTTT; CDR3: CASSTDGANEKLFF
size: NA; J: TRBJ2-1; D: TRBD2; V: TRBV14; DNA: TGTGCCAGCAGCCATATTAGCGGGGGAACCCTCTCCTACAATGAGCAGTTCTTC; CDR3: CASSHISGGTLSYNEQFF
size: NA; J: TRBJ2-3; D: TRBD1; V: TRBV24-1; DNA: TGTGCCACCAGTGATCGTCCTCCGGGACAGGTGACAGATACGCAGTATTTT; CDR3: CATSDRPPGQVTDTQYF
size: few; J: TRBJ1-1; D: TRBD1; V: TRBV29-1; DNA: TGCAGCGTTGAAGAGGGACAGGGGCCAAATTGGATGAACACTGAAGCTTTCTTT; CDR3: CSVEEGQGPNWMNTEAFF
size: many; J: TRBJ2-7; D: NA; V: TRBV12-3/TRBV12-4; DNA: TGTGCCAGCAGTTTAAACCCCGGGGGGCCATACGAGCAGTACTTC; CDR3: CASSLNPGGPYEQYF
size: few; J: TRBJ2-5; D: TRBD1; V: TRBV27; DNA: TGTGCCAGCAGTTCACAGGGGATGGAGACCCAGTACTTC; CDR3: CASSSQGMETQYF
size: NA; J: TRBJ2-5; D: NA; V: TRBV20-1; DNA: TGCAGTGCTGGGGGAGGTCTGGGGACCCAGTACTTC; CDR3: CSAGGGLGTQYF
size: few; J: TRBJ2-2; D: NA; V: TRBV4-3; DNA: TGCGCCAGCAGCCAAGGCACCCTGGGCACCGGGGAGCTGTTTTTT; CDR3: CASSQGTLGTGELFF
size: NA; J: TRBJ2-5; D: NA; V: TRBV10-3; DNA: TGTGCCATCAGTGAGTCAGGGGGTACCGGGGAGACCCAGTACTTC; CDR3: CAISESGGTGETQYF
size: NA; J: TRBJ1-1; D: NA; V: TRBV5-1; DNA: TGCGCCAGCAGCTTGGAGAGGGGGATGAACACTGAAGCTTTCTTT; CDR3: CASSLERGMNTEAFF
size: NA; J: TRBJ1-1; D: NA; V: TRBV29-1; DNA: TGCAGCGTTGGGCGGGACGGTGGGTACACTGAAGCTTTCTTT; CDR3: CSVGRDGGYTEAFF
size: NA; J: TRBJ1-1; D: NA; V: TRBV28; DNA: TGTGCCATGAGCCCTGGGCTTGTTAGAGGTTGGGACACTGAAGCTTTCTTT; CDR3: CAMSPGLVRGWDTEAFF
size: few; J: TRBJ1-5; D: NA; V: TRBV7-2; DNA: TGTGCCAGCAGCATTGATTGGGGGAGCAATCAGCCCCAGCATTTT; CDR3: CASSIDWGSNQPQHF
size: few; J: TRBJ2-1; D: NA; V: TRBV7-6; DNA: TGTGCCAGCAGCGTCGGACTCGTCAATGAGCAGTTCTTC; CDR3: CASSVGLVNEQFF
size: NA; J: TRBJ2-2; D: NA; V: TRBV25-1; DNA: TGTGCCAGCAGTGAAAGAGCCTACACCGGGGAGCTGTTTTTT; CDR3: CASSERAYTGELFF
size: few; J: TRBJ1-2; D: NA; V: TRBV25-1; DNA: TGTGCCAGCAGTGAATTTGGTGGGGACGGCTACACCTTC; CDR3: CASSEFGGDGYTF
size: NA; J: TRBJ1-2; D: TRBD1; V: TRBV9; DNA: TGTGCCAGCAGCGTAGGGGACAGGGGCTATGGCTACACCTTC; CDR3: CASSVGDRGYGYTF
size: NA; J: TRBJ2-1; D: NA; V: TRBV10-3; DNA: TGTGCCATCAGTGAGTCATGGGAGCAGTTCTTC; CDR3: CAISESWEQFF
size: NA; J: TRBJ2-3; D: NA; V: TRBV5-1; DNA: TGCGCCAGCAGCTTGGACAGGGTGGGCACAGATACGCAGTATTTT; CDR3: CASSLDRVGTDTQYF
size: few; J: TRBJ1-2; D: NA; V: TRBV12-3/TRBV12-4; DNA: TGTGCCAGCAGTTTAACTCCGGGACGGAGATATGGCTACACCTTC; CDR3: CASSLTPGRRYGYTF
size: NA; J: TRBJ2-5; D: NA; V: TRBV7-8; DNA: TGTGCCAGCAGCCCAAGAGGGGCAGAGACCCAGTACTTC; CDR3: CASSPRGAETQYF
size: NA; J: TRBJ2-7; D: TRBD1; V: TRBV7-2; DNA: TGTGCCAGCAGCTTATCAATTACAGGGGCGTACGAGCAGTACTTC; CDR3: CASSLSITGAYEQYF
size: NA; J: TRBJ1-5; D: NA; V: TRBV20-1; DNA: TGCAGTGCTAGAGCGCCGAAAGCGCGGGGACATCAGCCCCAGCATTTT; CDR3: CSARAPKARGHQPQHF
size: NA; J: TRBJ2-7; D: TRBD2; V: TRBV11-2; DNA: TGTGCCAGCAGCCCCACGTACGGACTAGCGGGAGTATCCGGGGCGGTAGAGCAGTACTTC; CDR3: CASSPTYGLAGVSGAVEQYF